The TCR beta chain under discussion was sequenced for a study of cytomegalovirus exposure and HLA in healthy donors. Healthy bone marrow donors made up the donors. With 60 Vbeta and 13 Jbeta primers, the PCR was carried out. Data came from immunoSEQ multiplex PCR; TCRdb stores just in-frame clones and leaves some out. The sample has 100,000 to 150,000 clones; approximately 77% are singletons. V lost 6 bases and J lost 0; bases outside the gene matches: 7. This CDR3 has 17 residues. Per the germline V gene, CDR1 is MNHEY and CDR2 is SMNVEV (reference sequence). Sequencing input: PBMCs. This TCR derives from a woman aged 55-75 years in good health and CMV-seronegative. The rearrangement uses TRBV27 and TRBJ2-4, with TRBD2 identical over 11 bases. CDR3 loop: CASRTGTSGLAKNIQYF. Written as DNA, the CDR3 is TGTGCCAGCAGGACAGGGACTAGCGGTTTAGCCAAAAACATTCAGTACTTC.